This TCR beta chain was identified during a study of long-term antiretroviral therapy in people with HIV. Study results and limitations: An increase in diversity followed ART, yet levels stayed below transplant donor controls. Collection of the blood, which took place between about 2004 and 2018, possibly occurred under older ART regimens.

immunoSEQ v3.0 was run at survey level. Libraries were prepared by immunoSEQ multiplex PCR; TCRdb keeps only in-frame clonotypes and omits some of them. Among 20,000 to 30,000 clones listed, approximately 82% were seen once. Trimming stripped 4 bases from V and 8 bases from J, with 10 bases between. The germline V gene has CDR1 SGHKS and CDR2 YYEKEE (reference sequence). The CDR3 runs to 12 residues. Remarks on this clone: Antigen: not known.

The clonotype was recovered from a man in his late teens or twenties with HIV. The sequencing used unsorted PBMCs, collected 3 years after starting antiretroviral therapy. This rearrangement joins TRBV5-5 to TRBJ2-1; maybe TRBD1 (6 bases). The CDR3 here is CASSPTGYEQFF. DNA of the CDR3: TGTGCCAGCAGCCCGACAGGATATGAGCAGTTCTTC.